The 25 T cell receptor beta chains below all came from one sample that was sequenced in a study of early T cells in non-severe SARS-CoV-2 infection. TCRdb re-called the 5' RACE reads with MiXCR, one entry per CDR3 protein. The sample includes 26,000 or so distinct CDR3 sequences, 3.5% to 5.5% of them seen just once. The sequenced sample was whole blood, obtained at baseline. The receptors derive from an adult who was a healthcare worker with PCR-confirmed SARS-CoV-2 infection or an uninfected control (not recorded which).

This clonotype was seen many times. The chain joins TRBV11-2 to TRBJ1-5; 7 nucleotides agree with TRBD1. V shed 1 base and J 3 bases; nucleotides not matched to a gene: 3. This CDR3 has 15 residues. Germline CDR1 SGHAT, CDR2 FQNNGV. Here the CDR3 DNA reads TGTGCCAGCAGCTTAGCAGGGGGGAACAATCAGCCCCAGCATTTT. This translates into CASSLAGGNNQPQHF. Supplemented by reference TRBV11-2 and TRBJ1-5, the full variable domain reads EAGVAQSPRYKIIEKRQSVAFWCNPISGHATLYWYQQILGQGPKLLIQFQNNGVVDDSQLPKDRFSAERLKGVDSTLKIQPAKLEDSAVYLCASSLAGGNNQPQHFGDGTRLSIL.

Regarding this clonotype: One end of the junction fails to match germline, which may point to a read error. The chain joins TRBV11-2 to TRBJ2-7, with D possibly called TRBD1 or TRBD2 (5 bases each). The CDR3 has 13 residues. From germline, CDR1 is SGHAT and CDR2 FQNNGV. The CDR3 DNA follows: TGTACCAGCAGCATGGGGGACGGTCTCGAGCAGTACTTC. Protein sequence: CTSSMGDGLEQYF.

This clonotype was counted between two and nine times. The J gene is TRBJ2-3, the V gene TRBV7-8; 7 nucleotides align to TRBD2. Germline V gene sequence: CDR1 SGHVS, CDR2 FQNEAQ. The V and J ends lost 5 bases and 8 bases, in that order; junction bases with no gene match: 19. CDR3 length: 17 amino acids. This chain's CDR3 is CASSHLVAGVRRSTQYF. The CDR3 nucleotides read TGTGCCAGCAGCCACCTCGTGGCGGGAGTTCGGCGGTCTACGCAGTATTTT.

The V gene is TRBV7-2, the J gene TRBJ2-5, with 10 bases lining up with TRBD2. The CDR3 contains 17 residues. The germline CDR1 and CDR2 sequences are SGHTA and FQGNSA. The V and J ends lost 4 bases and 2 bases, in that order; junction bases with no gene match: 10. The CDR3 protein is CASSSDLGTSEQETQYF. The CDR3 DNA reads TGTGCCAGCAGCTCCGACCTTGGGACTAGCGAGCAAGAGACCCAGTACTTC.

The sample holds a few counts of this clonotype. The chain has TRBV11-2 and TRBJ1-1; D ambiguous. The V end lost 7 bases, the J end lost 6 bases, and 21 bases lay between the germline ends. There are 15 residues in the CDR3. CDR1 is SGHAT and CDR2 is FQNNGV in the germline V gene. The CDR3 loop is CASILNTANLAEAFF. The CDR3 nucleotides read TGTGCCAGCATCCTTAATACAGCCAACTTAGCTGAAGCTTTCTTT.

This clonotype was counted many times. CDR3 sequence reads: CASSPTLGTSGTYEQYF. In DNA form, the CDR3 reads TGTGCCAGCAGCCCAACTTTAGGGACTAGCGGTACCTACGAGCAGTACTTC. The gene calls are TRBV4-2 and TRBJ2-7, with 11 bases lining up with TRBD2. Unmatched junction bases numbered 10, after V lost 4 bases and J lost 2 bases. CDR3 length: 17 amino acids. Germline V gene data show CDR1 as LGHNA and CDR2 as YNFKEQ.

This clonotype was recorded many times. CDR3 nucleotide sequence: TGTGCCAGCAGCCACGCCGGGACAGGGTATTCTGGGGCCAACGTCCTGACTTTC. Encoded protein: CASSHAGTGYSGANVLTF. J is TRBJ2-6 and V is TRBV11-3; 9 nucleotides agree with TRBD1. Trimming took 5 bases from V and 1 from J; bases not matched to a gene: 9. The CDR3 is 18 residues long. Germline values: CDR1 SGHNT, CDR2 YENEEA.

This clonotype was counted at least ten times. CDR3 DNA sequence: TGCGCCAGCAGCCAAAGGGGCCCAGGGACTAGCGGGAGTAATGAGCAGTTCTTC. Protein product: CASSQRGPGTSGSNEQFF. J is TRBJ2-1 and V is TRBV4-1; 14 nucleotides agree with TRBD2. Germline V CDR1 and CDR2: MGHRA, YSYEKL. Trimming cost V 2 bases and J 7 bases; bases outside gene matches: 10. The CDR3 is made up of 18 amino acids.

Many counts were recorded for this clonotype. The chain couples TRBV29-1 to TRBJ2-1; D is uncertain. The length of the CDR3 is 15 residues. V was trimmed by 1 base and J by 2 bases, leaving 12 bases between them. Per the germline V gene, CDR1 is SQVTM and CDR2 is ANQGSEA. In DNA, the CDR3 is TGCAGCGTTGAAGGCCTGGATCTACCCTACAATGAGCAGTTCTTC. Amino acid sequence: CSVEGLDLPYNEQFF.

The chain has TRBV25-1 and TRBJ2-5; perhaps D is TRBD1 or TRBD2 (5 bases each). CDR1 is MGHDK, CDR2 SYGVNS, per germline. CDR3 size: 14 residues. Trimming stripped 3 bases from V and 5 bases from J, with 13 bases between. This CDR3 reads CASSDPPGTETQYF. CDR3 bases: TGTGCCAGCAGTGATCCCCCAGGGACGGAGACCCAGTACTTC. Filled out from reference TRBV25-1 and TRBJ2-5, the complete variable domain reads EADIYQTPRYLVIGTGKKITLECSQTMGHDKMYWYQQDPGMELHLIHYSYGVNSTEKGDLSSESTVSRIRTEHFPLTLESARPSHTSQYLCASSDPPGTETQYFGPGTRLLVL.

Many counts were recorded for this clonotype. This rearrangement joins TRBV24-1 to TRBJ2-7; 11 nucleotides line up with TRBD1. The ends lost 3 bases at V and 4 bases at J; junction bases unmatched: 4. The V gene's germline CDR1 is KGHDR and CDR2 SFDVKD. The CDR3 has 15 amino acids. DNA for the CDR3: TGTGCCACCAGTGATCCCGGACAGGGGGCTTACGAGCAGTACTTC. Translating gives CATSDPGQGAYEQYF.

This clonotype was counted at least ten times. This chain links TRBV19 with TRBJ1-5; unclear D gene. There are 12 residues in the CDR3. Trimming removed 1 base from V and 8 bases from J, with 6 bases in between. Germline V lookup: CDR1 LNHDA, CDR2 SQIVND (reference sequence). CDR3 amino acids: CASSIGTEPQHF. The CDR3 DNA follows: TGTGCCAGTAGTATAGGGACTGAGCCCCAGCATTTT.

Many counts were recorded for this clonotype. The gene calls are TRBV7-2 and TRBJ2-1; D possibly corresponds to TRBD1 (6 bases). Germline CDR1 reads SGHTA; CDR2 reads FQGNSA. V was trimmed by 7 bases and J by 6 bases, leaving 13 bases between them. The CDR3 totals 13 residues. The CDR3 reads CASNKWGPNEQFF. CDR3 coding DNA: TGTGCCAGCAACAAGTGGGGGCCCAATGAGCAGTTCTTC.

This clonotype was observed many times. The CDR3 here is CASSQGGTGLREAEAFF. CDR3 nucleotides: TGTGCCAGCAGCCAAGGCGGGACAGGCCTCCGTGAGGCTGAAGCTTTCTTT. J is TRBJ1-1 and V is TRBV7-9; 8 nucleotides match TRBD1. The V gene's germline CDR1 is SEHNR and CDR2 FQNEAQ (reference sequence). The CDR3 extends over 17 amino acids. Trimming took 5 bases from V and 6 from J; bases not matched to a gene: 17.

This clonotype was counted many times. V and J are TRBV4-1 and TRBJ1-1; D possibly corresponds to TRBD1 (6 bases). From germline, CDR1 is MGHRA and CDR2 YSYEKL. The CDR3 totals 14 residues. The ends were cut back, 1 base at V and 1 base at J, with 7 bases in the middle. This chain's CDR3 is CASSQVRGNTEAFF. In DNA, the CDR3 is TGCGCCAGCAGCCAAGTCAGGGGGAACACTGAAGCTTTCTTT.

This clonotype has at least ten counts. The rearrangement joins TRBV10-3 to TRBJ2-7, with TRBD1 matching 7 bases. CDR1 and CDR2 (germline): ENHRY, SYGVKD. This CDR3 has 15 residues. Losses at the gene ends were 7 bases for V and 0 bases for J; bases not matched to a gene: 9. The CDR3 here is CAIIGTGDTSYEQYF. CDR3 coding DNA: TGTGCCATCATTGGAACAGGGGATACCTCCTACGAGCAGTACTTC.

This clonotype has a count of ten or more. The chain is built from TRBV12-3 or TRBV12-4 and TRBJ2-1, with D maybe TRBD2 (6 bases). Trimming took 2 bases from V and 3 from J, leaving 11 bases between them. This CDR3 contains 15 residues. The CDR3 loop is CASSLWAGHYNEQFF. The CDR3 nucleotides read TGTGCCAGCAGTTTATGGGCGGGGCACTACAATGAGCAGTTCTTC.

This clonotype has more than one count but fewer than ten. This chain uses TRBV11-2 with TRBJ2-5, with 7 bases fitting TRBD2. Germline V gene sequence: CDR1 SGHAT, CDR2 FQNNGV. The junction had 4 bases not matched to a gene; V was cut back by 1 base and J by 2 bases. The CDR3 is 15 amino acids. The chain's CDR3 is CASSLGILAQETQYF. The CDR3 DNA follows: TGTGCCAGCAGCTTAGGGATACTAGCGCAAGAGACCCAGTACTTC. The full variable domain, with the rest looked up from reference TRBV11-2 and TRBJ2-5, is EAGVAQSPRYKIIEKRQSVAFWCNPISGHATLYWYQQILGQGPKLLIQFQNNGVVDDSQLPKDRFSAERLKGVDSTLKIQPAKLEDSAVYLCASSLGILAQETQYFGPGTRLLVL.

This clonotype was detected ten times or more. The rearrangement links TRBV12-3 or TRBV12-4 to TRBJ2-7; 10 bases match TRBD1. The CDR3 runs 15 residues. V lost 2 bases, J lost 5 bases, and 6 bases stayed unmatched. The chain's CDR3 is CASSLKGQGIHEQYF. CDR3 DNA sequence: TGTGCCAGCAGTTTAAAGGGACAGGGGATCCACGAGCAGTACTTC.

In its sample, this clonotype was seen many times. The genes are TRBV12-5 and TRBJ2-1; 9 bases are a match to TRBD2. The CDR3 extends over 16 amino acids. Germline lookup yields CDR1 LGHNT and CDR2 FRNRAP. After removal of 0 bases from V and 5 bases from J, the junction contained 5 bases not matched to a gene. The CDR3 spells CASGLVRLAANNEQFF. The CDR3, as DNA: TGTGCTAGTGGTTTGGTACGACTAGCGGCTAACAATGAGCAGTTCTTC.

This clonotype was counted ten times or more. V is TRBV7-3 and J is TRBJ2-1; possibly TRBD1 for D (6 bases). The germline CDR1 and CDR2 sequences are SGHTA and FQGTGA. Trimming took 7 bases from V and 6 from J, leaving 16 bases between them. The CDR3 consists of 14 residues. CDR3 nucleotide sequence: TGTGCCAGCACCAAGGGGGTATCATCCAATGAGCAGTTCTTC. It specifies CASTKGVSSNEQFF.

This clonotype was counted a few times. The chain employs TRBV2 and TRBJ2-7; 15 bases match TRBD2. Trimming took 5 bases from V and 7 from J; bases not matched to a gene: 6. CDR3 length: 15 residues. Germline V CDR1 and CDR2: SNHLY, FYNNEI. This CDR3 is CASSPRTSGRGEQYF. In DNA form, the CDR3 reads TGTGCCAGCAGTCCTAGGACTAGCGGGAGGGGGGAGCAGTACTTC.

The chain joins TRBV9 to TRBJ2-5, with TRBD2 matching 10 bases. The CDR3 loop spans 14 amino acids. The V gene's germline CDR1 is SGDLS and CDR2 YYNGEE. Trimming at V came to 7 bases and at J to 7 bases, leaving 10 bases not matched to a gene. This CDR3 is CASQGSGGPGTQYF. CDR3 nucleotide sequence: TGTGCCAGCCAAGGTAGCGGGGGGCCTGGGACCCAGTACTTC.

This chain uses TRBV6-6 with TRBJ2-3; D assignment may be TRBD1 or TRBD2 (6 bases each). V dropped 6 bases and J dropped 3 bases, with 13 bases sitting between them. The CDR3 sequence is 14 residues long. Germline CDR1 MNHNY, CDR2 SVGAGI (reference sequence). The chain's CDR3 is CASRRDIGTDTQYF. In nucleotides, the CDR3 is TGTGCCAGCAGGCGGGACATAGGGACAGATACGCAGTATTTT.

Only a few counts were recorded for this clonotype. A much larger clone lies a single base off, so this may be a read error. The V call is TRBV7-2, the J call TRBJ2-7, with D uncertain. The CDR3 spans 15 residues. Germline assignment: CDR1 SGHTA and CDR2 FQGNSA. The CDR3 region is CASSPHFSKHYEQHF. The CDR3 DNA follows: TGTGCCAGCAGCCCTCATTTTTCCAAGCACTACGAGCAGCACTTC. Looking up the rest from reference TRBV7-2 and TRBJ2-7 gives the full variable domain: GAGVSQSPSNKVTEKGKDVELRCDPISGHTALYWYRQSLGQGLEFLIYFQGNSAPDKSGLPSDRFSAERTGGSVSTLTIQRTQQEDSAVYLCASSPHFSKHYEQHFGPGTRLTVT.